This T cell receptor (beta chain) was found in a study of CD8+ T cells in alopecia areata. Study summary: Percent affected scalp area, the SALT score, rated treated patients' severity. Regarding the study as a whole: Under tofacitinib, fewer expanded CD8+ clones appeared among the top 100 scalp clones. Lesional scalp, notably in alopecia totalis/universalis, had clonality above that of normal scalp.

Treatment indicated: oral pan-JAK inhibitor, 5-10 mg twice daily. RNA was extracted and reverse transcribed into cDNA as the sequencing template. This table comes from immunoSEQ multiplex PCR, and its TCRdb copy is limited to in-frame clones, with some not included. The table includes about 180,000 clones, 58% detected once. As to this clone: Its antigen is unknown.

Germline CDR1 SGHDN, CDR2 FVKESK. This CDR3 contains 12 residues. The V end was cut by 3 bases, the J end by 5 bases, with 7 bases between. This chain joins TRBV14 and TRBJ1-2, with D unclear. The TCR comes from a human donor with alopecia areata. Specimen: CD4+ T cells sorted from blood, collected between weeks 55 and 65, from a patient treated with tofacitinib. The CDR3 here is CASSHAVYGYTF. Written as DNA, the CDR3 is TGTGCCAGCAGCCATGCAGTTTATGGCTACACCTTC.